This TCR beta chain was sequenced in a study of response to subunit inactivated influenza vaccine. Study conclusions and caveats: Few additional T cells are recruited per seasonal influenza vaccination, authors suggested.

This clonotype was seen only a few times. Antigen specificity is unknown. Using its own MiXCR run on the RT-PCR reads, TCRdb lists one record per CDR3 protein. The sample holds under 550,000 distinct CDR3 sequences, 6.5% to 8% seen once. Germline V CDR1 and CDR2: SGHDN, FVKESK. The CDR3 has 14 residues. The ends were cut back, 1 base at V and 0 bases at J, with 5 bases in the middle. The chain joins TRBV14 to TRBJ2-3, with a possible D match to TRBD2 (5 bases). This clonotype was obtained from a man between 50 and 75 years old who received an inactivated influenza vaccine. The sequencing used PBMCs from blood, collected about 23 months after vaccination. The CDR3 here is CASSQAGSTDTQYF. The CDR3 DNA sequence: TGTGCCAGCAGCCAAGCGGGAAGCACAGATACGCAGTATTTT.